The TCR beta chain under discussion was sequenced for a study of blood T cell repertoires in COVID-19. Germline V CDR1 and CDR2: MNHEY, SVGAGI. This CDR3 is built from 15 residues. With 6 bases clipped from V and 2 bases from J, the junction kept 4 bases outside the gene matches. Patients at the Seattle site were enrolled during active infection and followed longitudinally. This clone was recorded only once. The protocol was immunoSEQ multiplex PCR, while the TCRdb copy is restricted to in-frame clones and leaves out a portion. This sample has around 50,000 clones; roughly 87% occur once, and the top ten carry more than 20%.

The sequence was collected from a woman aged 80 or over with COVID-19, enrolled during active disease. Sequencing used peripheral blood. This chain connects TRBV6-5 to TRBJ1-4; 9 nucleotides agree with TRBD1. DNA for the CDR3: TGTGCCAGCAGAAAACAGGGGGCCACTAATGAAAAACTGTTTTTT. Protein sequence: CASRKQGATNEKLFF.